The 15 T cell receptor beta chains reported below all come from one sample, sequenced in a study of blood T cell repertoires in COVID-19. TCRdb's table, derived via immunoSEQ multiplex PCR, lists solely in-frame clones and lacks some. The profile shows 130,000 to 150,000 clones, approximately 87% of them singletons. Sequencing used peripheral blood. The receptors here all came from a woman in her forties or fifties with active or convalescent COVID-19.

The CDR3 sequence is CASSRTGGYNEQFF. In DNA form, the CDR3 reads TGTGCCAGCAGCCGGACAGGGGGCTACAATGAGCAGTTCTTC. The chain recombines TRBV6-5 with TRBJ2-1; 10 positions match TRBD1. Per the germline V gene, CDR1 is MNHEY and CDR2 is SVGAGI. The V and J ends lost 6 bases and 3 bases, in that order; junction bases with no gene match: 2. CDR3 length: 14 amino acids.

The chain links TRBV9 to TRBJ1-3; 9 bases map to TRBD1. V lost 0 bases, J lost 4 bases, and 5 bases stayed unmatched. Germline V gene lookup returns CDR1 SGDLS and CDR2 YYNGEE. The CDR3 length is 16 residues. In DNA form, the CDR3 reads TGTGCCAGCAGCGTAGTCGGACAGGGGAGCGGAAACACCATATATTTT. Translating it yields CASSVVGQGSGNTIYF. Variable domain in full (rest from reference TRBV9 and TRBJ1-3): DSGVTQTPKHLITATGQRVTLRCSPRSGDLSVYWYQQSLDQGLQFLIQYYNGEERAKGNILERFSAQQFPDLHSELNLSSLELGDSALYFCASSVVGQGSGNTIYFGEGSWLTVV.

This clone has a single count. The rearrangement links TRBV18 to TRBJ2-5; the D gene is possibly TRBD2 (7 bases). The CDR3 loop spans 16 amino acids. Trimming took 1 base from V and 1 from J, leaving 13 bases between them. In germline, CDR1 is KGHSH, CDR2 LQKENI. For the CDR3, the DNA is TGTGCCAGCTCACCACTGAGCGGGACACTCCAAGAGACCCAGTACTTC. Protein: CASSPLSGTLQETQYF.

The chain combines TRBV21-1 with TRBJ1-1. TRBV21-1 is designated a pseudogene. The CDR3 contains 13 residues. Here the CDR3 reads CASSKSRRLEAFF. CDR3 nucleotide sequence: TGTGCCAGCAGCAAATCCCGTCGACTTGAAGCTTTCTTT.

The chain recombines TRBV6-5 with TRBJ2-7; tentative D call: TRBD2 (6 bases). Germline CDR1 is MNHEY and CDR2 is SVGAGI. V lost 2 bases to trimming and J lost 3 bases, with 14 bases between them. The CDR3 consists of 15 residues. CDR3 bases: TGTGCCAGCAGTTACGGACGGGACTTCAACTACGAGCAGTACTTC. Encoded protein: CASSYGRDFNYEQYF.

V and J are TRBV5-1 and TRBJ2-2, with D perhaps TRBD2 (5 bases). The ends were cut back, 2 bases at V and 3 bases at J, with 5 bases in the middle. The CDR3 has 13 amino acids. Germline CDR1 reads SGHRS; CDR2 reads YFSETQ. CDR3 residues: CASSFGDTGELFF. DNA of the CDR3: TGCGCCAGCAGCTTCGGGGACACCGGGGAGCTGTTTTTT. The variable domain in full, completed from reference TRBV5-1 and TRBJ2-2, reads KAGVTQTPRYLIKTRGQQVTLSCSPISGHRSVSWYQQTPGQGLQFLFEYFSETQRNKGNFPGRFSGRQFSNSRSEMNVSTLELGDSALYLCASSFGDTGELFFGEGSRLTVL.

CDR3 in DNA: TGTGCCAGCAGTTACTTACAGGGGAGCACTGAAGCTTTCTTT. This gives the protein CASSYLQGSTEAFF. V is TRBV6-5 and J is TRBJ1-1, with 7 bases identical to TRBD1. The CDR3 runs 14 residues. After removal of 1 base from V and 4 bases from J, the junction contained 3 bases not matched to a gene. Germline lookup yields CDR1 MNHEY and CDR2 SVGAGI.

V usage is TRBV2 and J usage is TRBJ2-5; 12 bases map to TRBD1. Germline loops: CDR1 SNHLY, CDR2 FYNNEI. The trim removed 6 bases at V and 1 base at J, leaving 21 bases unmatched. This CDR3 has 21 residues. The CDR3 DNA is TGTGCCAGCAGGGAATACGCAAGTAGGGACAGGGGGCCGCTCAGCCAAGAGACCCAGTACTTC. It specifies CASREYASRDRGPLSQETQYF.

The rearrangement joins TRBV14 to TRBJ2-7; TRBD1 is a possible D gene (6 bases). Germline loops: CDR1 SGHDN, CDR2 FVKESK. This CDR3 has 13 amino acids. V lost 4 bases and J 6 bases, leaving 13 bases between the germline ends. The CDR3: CASSRPQGTEQYF. CDR3 DNA sequence: TGTGCCAGCAGCCGGCCTCAGGGGACCGAGCAGTACTTC.

The chain recombines TRBV11-3 with TRBJ2-3; 9 bases are shared with TRBD2. V was clipped by 5 bases and J by 0 bases; unmatched bases: 6. The CDR3 spans 16 residues. The V gene's germline CDR1 is SGHNT and CDR2 YENEEA. The CDR3: CASSKGLATSTDTQYF. The CDR3 DNA reads TGTGCCAGCAGCAAGGGACTAGCAACTAGCACAGATACGCAGTATTTT. Complete variable domain (other parts from reference TRBV11-3 and TRBJ2-3): EAGVVQSPRYKIIEKKQPVAFWCNPISGHNTLYWYLQNLGQGPELLIRYENEEAVDDSQLPKDRFSAERLKGVDSTLKIQPAELGDSAVYLCASSKGLATSTDTQYFGPGTRLTVL.

The genes are TRBV4-1 and TRBJ2-2, with 8 bases that match TRBD2. Trimming removed 1 base from V and 5 bases from J; junction bases left unmatched: 3. The CDR3 extends over 15 amino acids. CDR1 is MGHRA, CDR2 YSYEKL, per germline. In DNA, the CDR3 is TGCGCCAGCAGCCAAGCGGGGGGGCGGACCGGGGAGCTGTTTTTT. Translating it yields CASSQAGGRTGELFF.

This clone occurred a few times. The chain joins TRBV28 to TRBJ2-7, with 11 bases lining up with TRBD2. Germline V lookup: CDR1 MDHEN, CDR2 SYDVKM. This CDR3 is 15 amino acids long. The trim removed 5 bases at V and 4 bases at J, leaving 7 bases unmatched. This chain's CDR3 is CASSPFPSGRYEQYF. In DNA, the CDR3 is TGTGCCAGCAGTCCATTCCCTAGCGGGAGGTACGAGCAGTACTTC.

The CDR3 nucleotides are TGTGCCAGCAGTTTAACTCAGGGGAACACTGAAGCTTTCTTT. Amino acids: CASSLTQGNTEAFF. This chain joins TRBV28 and TRBJ1-1; weak D call: TRBD1 (5 bases). The V and J ends lost 2 bases and 1 base respectively, with 8 bases between them. The CDR3 has 14 amino acids. Germline V gene sequence: CDR1 MDHEN, CDR2 SYDVKM.

The chain has TRBV27 and TRBJ2-5; TRBD2 matches 8 bases. The CDR3 has 15 residues. The germline gives CDR1 MNHEY, CDR2 SMNVEV (reference sequence). The trim removed 0 bases at V and 7 bases at J, leaving 7 bases unmatched. CDR3 amino acids: CASSLSSGGIGTQYF. The DNA of the CDR3 is TGTGCCAGCAGTTTATCCAGCGGGGGTATCGGGACCCAGTACTTC.

The V call is TRBV30, the J call TRBJ2-2, with 7 nucleotides matching TRBD1. CDR1 GTSNPN and CDR2 SVGIG come from the germline V gene (reference sequence). V lost 2 bases and J lost 4; bases outside the gene matches: 4. This CDR3 has 14 residues. Here the CDR3 reads CAWSSTGATGELFF. CDR3 DNA: TGTGCCTGGAGTTCCACAGGGGCCACCGGGGAGCTGTTTTTT.